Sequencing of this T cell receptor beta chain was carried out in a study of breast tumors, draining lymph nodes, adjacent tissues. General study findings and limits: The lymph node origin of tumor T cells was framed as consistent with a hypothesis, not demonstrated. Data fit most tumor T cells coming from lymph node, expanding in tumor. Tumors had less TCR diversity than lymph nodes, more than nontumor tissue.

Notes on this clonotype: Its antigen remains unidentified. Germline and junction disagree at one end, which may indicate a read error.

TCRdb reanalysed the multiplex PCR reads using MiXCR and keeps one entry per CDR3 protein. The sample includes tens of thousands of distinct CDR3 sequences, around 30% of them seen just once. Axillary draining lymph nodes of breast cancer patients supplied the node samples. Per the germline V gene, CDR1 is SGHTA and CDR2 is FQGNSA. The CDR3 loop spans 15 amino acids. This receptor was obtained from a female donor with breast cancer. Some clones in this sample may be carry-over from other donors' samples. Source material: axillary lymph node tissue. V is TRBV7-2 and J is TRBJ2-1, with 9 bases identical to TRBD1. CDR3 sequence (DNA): TGTGCCAGCACTTTTGGGGGGACAGGGTCCCACGAGCAGCTCTTC. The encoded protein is CASTFGGTGSHEQLF. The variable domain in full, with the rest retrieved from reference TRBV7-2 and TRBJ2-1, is GAGVSQSPSNKVTEKGKDVELRCDPISGHTALYWYRQSLGQGLEFLIYFQGNSAPDKSGLPSDRFSAERTGGSVSTLTIQRTQQEDSAVYLCASTFGGTGSHEQLFGPGTRLTVL.